This T cell receptor (beta chain) was recovered during a study of beta chain features in type 1 diabetes. Turning to the study itself: Over all samples combined, 107,917,701 sorted cells were examined. Notes on the study in general: In all four CD4+ subsets, TCRB CDR3 length was significantly, moderately reduced in type 1 diabetes. Diminished insertions and augmented deletions at VDJ junctions characterized type 1 diabetes patients.

Every participating donor gave one draw, a heparinised blood sample averaging roughly 100 mL. This CDR3 has 15 amino acids. CDR1 is SGHRS, CDR2 YFSETQ, per germline. V lost 3 bases to trimming and J lost 5 bases, with 17 bases between them. Expressed TCRB transcripts got sequenced, as all isolated RNA was reverse transcribed. The table came from immunoSEQ multiplex PCR; TCRdb's copy has only in-frame clones and leaves some out. Of some 230,000 clones listed, around 9.6% are singletons. A remark on this clone: Its antigen is as yet unknown.

The chain uses TRBV5-1 and TRBJ2-5; D is possibly TRBD2 (6 bases). The sample was naive CD4+ T cells from blood. This receptor was taken from a woman between 18 and 30 years old in good health. The CDR3 nucleotides are TGCGCCAGCAGCTCGTACCCGGGCGGGGCGGAGACCCAGTACTTC. Its translation is CASSSYPGGAETQYF.